This entry concerns a single T cell receptor beta chain. What it binds is not known. Trimming at V came to 4 bases and at J to 0 bases, leaving 6 bases not matched to a gene. Looked up from germline, CDR1 is SGHRS and CDR2 is YFSETQ. The CDR3 has 15 residues. The assay was immunoSEQ multiplex PCR, and TCRdb's table has in-frame clones only and misses some. The sample has several thousand clones, around 67% seen once. This record comes from a study of chemoradiotherapy in HPV16-positive cancers. Overall study findings and caveats: Candidate HPV-specific clones and E7-related TCR motifs grew in tumor during treatment.

The clonotype was recovered from a human donor with HPV-associated anogenital cancer. The sample was collected from a patient who underwent chemoradiotherapy. This chain links TRBV5-1 with TRBJ2-5, with 7 positions matching TRBD1. The DNA for the CDR3 is TGCGCCAGCAGCGTCTATACAGGGGACCAAGAGACCCAGTACTTC. It specifies CASSVYTGDQETQYF.